The clone carrying this T cell receptor beta chain was picked up one time. The V gene's germline CDR1 is SGHVS and CDR2 FQNEAQ. The V end lost 0 bases, the J end lost 4 bases, and 9 bases lay between the germline ends. This CDR3 has 14 residues. These data are taken from a study of blood T cell repertoires in COVID-19. Across the whole study: COVID-19 samples, acute and convalescent, were from the United States, Italy and Spain. Sample material is recorded as cDNA or gDNA derived from T cells, B-cell-depleted T cells, or PBMCs.

Original processing methods: By means of reference gene primer amplification, nucleated cell counts were estimated. Profiling relied on immunoSEQ multiplex PCR, and the TCRdb table lists in-frame clones only, not all of them. The DNA gave D and trimming, while V, J and clone size come from that table. The sample contains 450,000 to 500,000 clones, 70% to 90% of which appear only once. The origin of this receptor is a human donor in a cohort sampled during active COVID-19. This chain links TRBV7-8 with TRBJ1-2; no clear D gene. The sample consisted of peripheral blood. CDR3 DNA: TGTGCCAGCAGCTTAGCGGAGGCAGTCTATGGCTACACCTTC. This sequence encodes CASSLAEAVYGYTF.